The sequence of this T cell receptor (beta chain) was determined in a study of OX40 agonist ivuxolimab in advanced cancers. Overall study context: A diagnosis of hepatocellular carcinoma, melanoma, renal cell or head and neck cancer was present in dose-escalation patients. Partial responses were observed in three patients, of whom one had hepatocellular carcinoma and two had cutaneous melanoma.

TCRdb keeps only in-frame clones here, not all; method: immunoSEQ multiplex PCR. The table shows some 37,000 clones, with approximately 78% occurring only once. Baseline was the first blood sampling point, followed by cycle 4 day 1 and cycle 7 day 1. This sequence was found in an adult with an advanced solid tumor such as melanoma, head and neck, liver or kidney cancer. The sample here was CD4+ or CD8+ T cells sorted from blood, taken in a trial of the OX40 agonist ivuxolimab.

CDR3 sequence reads: CASSHGEGETQYF. The CDR3 DNA is TGTGCCAGCTCACACGGGGAGGGAGAGACCCAGTACTTC. The rearrangement links TRBV18 to TRBJ2-5, with 7 bases identical to TRBD2. The ends lost 4 bases at V and 4 bases at J; junction bases unmatched: 3. CDR3 length: 13 amino acids. CDR1 and CDR2 from the germline V gene are KGHSH and LQKENI.